The rows below give T cell receptor beta chains drawn from one sample of a study of T-cell memory formation after mild COVID-19. TCRdb re-derived calls from the 5' RACE reads in MiXCR, one entry per CDR3 protein. The table lists around 13,000 distinct CDR3 sequences, approximately 12% of them singletons. Specimen: PBMCs or a T cell subset sorted from them (not recorded which). Receptors were obtained from an adult woman who had mild COVID-19 (a few samples of this study predate the infection). Cell type and time point are not known. CDR3s include the opening cysteine and the closing phenylalanine or tryptophan. Fields, in order: D gene, J gene, V gene, CDR3 length, clone size, CDR3 protein, CDR3 DNA. A D gene is named only where the DNA matches it firmly. The size entry is marked missing in some rows and otherwise reads once, few, many or a size class.

d_call: NA
j_call: TRBJ2-5
v_call: TRBV2
cdr3_length: 14
clone_size: many
cdr3_aa: CASSENRPQETQYF
cdr3_nt: TGTGCCAGCAGTGAGAACAGGCCCCAAGAGACCCAGTACTTC

d_call: NA
j_call: TRBJ1-3
v_call: TRBV5-1
cdr3_length: 16
clone_size: many
cdr3_aa: CASSLAGGNSGNTIYF
cdr3_nt: TGCGCCAGCAGCTTGGCCGGCGGTAACTCTGGAAACACCATATATTTT

d_call: NA
j_call: TRBJ2-2
v_call: TRBV11-3
cdr3_length: 15
clone_size: NA
cdr3_aa: CASSGIRQNTGELFF
cdr3_nt: TGTGCCAGCAGCGGGATACGACAGAACACCGGGGAGCTGTTTTTT

d_call: NA
j_call: TRBJ2-1
v_call: TRBV18
cdr3_length: 16
clone_size: many
cdr3_aa: CASSRQGTTNTNEQFF
cdr3_nt: TGTGCCAGCTCACGCCAGGGGACGACTAATACTAATGAGCAGTTCTTC

d_call: NA
j_call: TRBJ1-2
v_call: TRBV5-6
cdr3_length: 13
clone_size: many
cdr3_aa: CASNGAGYYGYTF
cdr3_nt: TGTGCCAGCAACGGCGCCGGATACTATGGCTACACCTTC

d_call: NA
j_call: TRBJ1-1
v_call: TRBV12-3/TRBV12-4
cdr3_length: 11
clone_size: many
cdr3_aa: CASSSRGEAFF
cdr3_nt: TGTGCCAGCAGTTCGAGGGGAGAGGCTTTCTTT

d_call: NA
j_call: TRBJ2-1
v_call: TRBV12-3/TRBV12-4
cdr3_length: 13
clone_size: many
cdr3_aa: CASSFNLLLEQFF
cdr3_nt: TGTGCCAGCAGTTTCAACCTACTACTAGAGCAGTTCTTC

d_call: NA
j_call: TRBJ1-4
v_call: TRBV3-1
cdr3_length: 17
clone_size: many
cdr3_aa: CASSQDIMRIANEKLFF
cdr3_nt: TGTGCCAGCAGCCAAGATATAATGCGGATAGCTAATGAAAAACTGTTTTTT

d_call: NA
j_call: TRBJ1-2
v_call: TRBV24-1
cdr3_length: 15
clone_size: NA
cdr3_aa: CATSTTGTAAYGYTF
cdr3_nt: TGTGCCACCAGTACTACCGGCACCGCGGCCTATGGCTACACCTTC

d_call: TRBD2
j_call: TRBJ2-3
v_call: TRBV6-5
cdr3_length: 14
clone_size: many
cdr3_aa: CASAAGGRADTQYF
cdr3_nt: TGTGCCAGTGCCGCGGGAGGTCGGGCAGATACGCAGTATTTT

d_call: NA
j_call: TRBJ2-6
v_call: TRBV25-1
cdr3_length: 21
clone_size: many
cdr3_aa: CASSEYKQVPRGSSGANVLTF
cdr3_nt: TGTGCCAGCAGTGAATACAAACAGGTGCCTAGGGGAAGCTCTGGGGCCAACGTCCTGACTTTC

d_call: NA
j_call: TRBJ2-1
v_call: TRBV12-3/TRBV12-4
cdr3_length: 17
clone_size: many
cdr3_aa: CASSQRATQMGRNEQFF
cdr3_nt: TGTGCCAGCAGCCAAAGAGCTACCCAGATGGGGCGCAATGAGCAGTTCTTC

d_call: NA
j_call: TRBJ2-3
v_call: TRBV21-1
cdr3_length: 14
clone_size: few
cdr3_aa: CASSMGVPTDTQYF
cdr3_nt: TGTGCCAGCAGCATGGGAGTACCCACAGATACGCAGTATTTT

d_call: TRBD1
j_call: TRBJ1-1
v_call: TRBV27
cdr3_length: 14
clone_size: NA
cdr3_aa: CASSLDRVGTEAFF
cdr3_nt: TGTGCCAGCAGTCTGGACAGGGTGGGCACTGAAGCTTTCTTT

d_call: NA
j_call: TRBJ1-1
v_call: TRBV20-1
cdr3_length: 14
clone_size: many
cdr3_aa: CSASGVWSNTEAFF
cdr3_nt: TGCAGTGCTAGCGGCGTCTGGTCAAACACTGAAGCTTTCTTT

d_call: NA
j_call: TRBJ2-1
v_call: TRBV20-1
cdr3_length: 15
clone_size: many
cdr3_aa: CSARMGQGLPGLVFF
cdr3_nt: TGCAGTGCTAGAATGGGACAGGGACTGCCGGGACTAGTGTTCTTC

d_call: TRBD1
j_call: TRBJ2-3
v_call: TRBV4-1
cdr3_length: 17
clone_size: many
cdr3_aa: CASSPMGRGLYTDTQYF
cdr3_nt: TGCGCCAGCAGCCCAATGGGCAGGGGGCTTTACACAGATACGCAGTATTTT

d_call: NA
j_call: TRBJ2-3
v_call: TRBV2
cdr3_length: 18
clone_size: many
cdr3_aa: CASSVPVEVHPSTDTQYF
cdr3_nt: TGTGCCAGCAGTGTGCCCGTGGAGGTACACCCTAGCACAGATACGCAGTATTTT

d_call: NA
j_call: TRBJ2-1
v_call: TRBV5-6
cdr3_length: 11
clone_size: many
cdr3_aa: CASSSYNEWFF
cdr3_nt: TGTGCCAGCAGCTCCTACAATGAGTGGTTCTTC

d_call: TRBD1
j_call: TRBJ1-2
v_call: TRBV19
cdr3_length: 15
clone_size: many
cdr3_aa: CASSIARDRAKSYTF
cdr3_nt: TGTGCCAGTAGTATTGCCCGGGACAGGGCTAAGAGCTACACCTTC

d_call: NA
j_call: TRBJ2-1
v_call: TRBV6-2/TRBV6-3
cdr3_length: 13
clone_size: many
cdr3_aa: CASRPPTYNEQFF
cdr3_nt: TGTGCCAGCAGACCTCCAACCTACAATGAGCAGTTCTTC

d_call: NA
j_call: TRBJ2-3
v_call: TRBV24-1
cdr3_length: 14
clone_size: NA
cdr3_aa: CATSAGVGTDTQYF
cdr3_nt: TGTGCCACCAGTGCGGGAGTTGGGACAGATACGCAGTATTTT

d_call: TRBD2
j_call: TRBJ2-1
v_call: TRBV4-3
cdr3_length: 15
clone_size: many
cdr3_aa: CASSPGPAGGNEQFF
cdr3_nt: TGCGCCAGCAGCCCCGGTCCCGCGGGAGGGAACGAGCAGTTCTTC

d_call: NA
j_call: TRBJ2-7
v_call: TRBV4-1
cdr3_length: 16
clone_size: many
cdr3_aa: CASSQVGDSPSYEQYF
cdr3_nt: TGCGCCAGCAGCCAAGTTGGGGACTCACCCTCCTACGAGCAGTACTTC

d_call: NA
j_call: TRBJ1-2
v_call: TRBV7-2
cdr3_length: 13
clone_size: many
cdr3_aa: CASSPPRPVGYTF
cdr3_nt: TGTGCCAGCAGCCCTCCGAGGCCAGTGGGCTACACCTTC

d_call: TRBD2
j_call: TRBJ2-7
v_call: TRBV12-3/TRBV12-4
cdr3_length: 18
clone_size: many
cdr3_aa: CASTRTYGTSGGIYEQYF
cdr3_nt: TGTGCCAGCACCAGGACGTACGGGACTAGCGGGGGAATCTACGAGCAGTACTTC

d_call: NA
j_call: TRBJ1-2
v_call: TRBV9
cdr3_length: 13
clone_size: NA
cdr3_aa: CASSVMPGSGYTF
cdr3_nt: TGTGCCAGCAGCGTTATGCCAGGGAGTGGCTACACCTTC

d_call: TRBD1
j_call: TRBJ1-1
v_call: TRBV19
cdr3_length: 13
clone_size: NA
cdr3_aa: CASSTRGQGRAFF
cdr3_nt: TGTGCCAGTAGTACTAGGGGACAGGGGAGAGCTTTCTTT

d_call: NA
j_call: TRBJ2-7
v_call: TRBV20-1
cdr3_length: 14
clone_size: medium-sized
cdr3_aa: CSARGGVFFYEQYF
cdr3_nt: TGCAGTGCTAGAGGAGGGGTGTTCTTCTACGAGCAGTACTTC

d_call: TRBD2
j_call: TRBJ2-5
v_call: TRBV5-1
cdr3_length: 20
clone_size: many
cdr3_aa: CASSLSTGTSAYPSQETQYF
cdr3_nt: TGCGCCAGCAGCTTGTCGACTGGGACTAGCGCCTACCCCTCCCAAGAGACCCAGTACTTC

d_call: TRBD1
j_call: TRBJ2-1
v_call: TRBV5-1
cdr3_length: 16
clone_size: many
cdr3_aa: CASSLLTGGILDEQFF
cdr3_nt: TGCGCCAGCAGCTTGCTTACAGGGGGCATTTTGGATGAGCAGTTCTTC

d_call: NA
j_call: TRBJ2-1
v_call: TRBV12-3/TRBV12-4
cdr3_length: 14
clone_size: medium-sized
cdr3_aa: CASSYFSPDNEQFF
cdr3_nt: TGTGCCAGCAGTTACTTCTCCCCGGACAATGAGCAGTTCTTC

d_call: NA
j_call: TRBJ1-2
v_call: TRBV4-3
cdr3_length: 16
clone_size: many
cdr3_aa: CASSQNHFQVNYGYTF
cdr3_nt: TGCGCCAGCAGCCAAAATCACTTCCAGGTGAACTATGGCTACACCTTC

d_call: TRBD1
j_call: TRBJ2-5
v_call: TRBV12-3/TRBV12-4
cdr3_length: 19
clone_size: many
cdr3_aa: CASSAGGDRGLGSGETQYF
cdr3_nt: TGTGCCAGCAGCGCAGGGGGGGACAGGGGGCTCGGTTCGGGAGAGACCCAGTACTTC

d_call: TRBD1
j_call: TRBJ2-7
v_call: TRBV6-1
cdr3_length: 15
clone_size: many
cdr3_aa: CASRASGTGYHEQYF
cdr3_nt: TGTGCCAGCAGAGCTTCCGGGACAGGGTACCACGAGCAGTACTTC

d_call: NA
j_call: TRBJ1-3
v_call: TRBV5-1
cdr3_length: 14
clone_size: once
cdr3_aa: CASKEVASGNTIYF
cdr3_nt: TGCGCCAGCAAAGAGGTTGCGTCTGGAAACACCATATATTTT

d_call: NA
j_call: TRBJ2-3
v_call: TRBV12-5
cdr3_length: 18
clone_size: many
cdr3_aa: CASGLVLKASDRTDTQYF
cdr3_nt: TGTGCTAGTGGTTTGGTACTTAAGGCCAGCGACCGCACAGATACGCAGTATTTT

d_call: TRBD2
j_call: TRBJ2-1
v_call: TRBV20-1
cdr3_length: 17
clone_size: many
cdr3_aa: CSARAPPGTSGSYEQFF
cdr3_nt: TGCAGTGCTAGAGCTCCCCCGGGGACTAGCGGGAGCTATGAGCAGTTCTTC

d_call: NA
j_call: TRBJ2-7
v_call: TRBV13
cdr3_length: 17
clone_size: many
cdr3_aa: CASSSQLRGGISYEQYF
cdr3_nt: TGTGCCAGCAGCTCCCAGTTGAGGGGGGGCATTTCCTACGAGCAGTACTTC

d_call: NA
j_call: TRBJ2-1
v_call: TRBV30
cdr3_length: 15
clone_size: many
cdr3_aa: CAWTKGAGAGNEQFF
cdr3_nt: TGTGCCTGGACGAAGGGGGCGGGAGCCGGGAATGAGCAGTTCTTC

d_call: NA
j_call: TRBJ1-1
v_call: TRBV5-1
cdr3_length: 13
clone_size: many
cdr3_aa: CASTPGVGTEAFF
cdr3_nt: TGCGCCAGCACCCCCGGGGTAGGCACTGAAGCTTTCTTT

d_call: TRBD1
j_call: TRBJ2-7
v_call: TRBV27
cdr3_length: 15
clone_size: many
cdr3_aa: CASSFLGTGVHEQYF
cdr3_nt: TGTGCCAGCAGTTTCCTCGGGACAGGAGTCCACGAGCAGTACTTC

d_call: NA
j_call: TRBJ2-7
v_call: TRBV12-5
cdr3_length: 15
clone_size: many
cdr3_aa: CASGPPQSGSYEQYF
cdr3_nt: TGTGCTAGTGGTCCCCCCCAGTCTGGCTCCTACGAGCAGTACTTC

d_call: NA
j_call: TRBJ2-3
v_call: TRBV12-3/TRBV12-4
cdr3_length: 14
clone_size: many
cdr3_aa: CASTTRGWTDTQYF
cdr3_nt: TGTGCCAGCACCACCAGGGGCTGGACAGATACGCAGTATTTT

d_call: NA
j_call: TRBJ1-4
v_call: TRBV12-3/TRBV12-4
cdr3_length: 12
clone_size: many
cdr3_aa: CASSHPGTKLFF
cdr3_nt: TGTGCCAGCAGTCACCCCGGGACAAAACTGTTTTTT

d_call: TRBD2
j_call: TRBJ2-7
v_call: TRBV5-1
cdr3_length: 15
clone_size: many
cdr3_aa: CASSLWTSGIYEQYF
cdr3_nt: TGCGCCAGCAGCCTTTGGACTAGCGGGATCTACGAGCAGTACTTC

d_call: NA
j_call: TRBJ2-7
v_call: TRBV18
cdr3_length: 14
clone_size: many
cdr3_aa: CASSPGTQNYEQYF
cdr3_nt: TGTGCCAGCTCACCAGGGACTCAAAACTACGAGCAGTACTTC

d_call: TRBD2
j_call: TRBJ2-1
v_call: TRBV30
cdr3_length: 15
clone_size: many
cdr3_aa: CAWSVEGLAGPEQFF
cdr3_nt: TGTGCCTGGAGTGTCGAGGGACTAGCGGGCCCAGAGCAGTTCTTC

d_call: NA
j_call: TRBJ1-1
v_call: TRBV7-6
cdr3_length: 13
clone_size: many
cdr3_aa: CASRRGARTEAFF
cdr3_nt: TGTGCCAGCAGAAGGGGGGCCCGGACTGAAGCTTTCTTT

d_call: NA
j_call: TRBJ1-5
v_call: TRBV30
cdr3_length: 13
clone_size: many
cdr3_aa: CAWSVRGGQPQHF
cdr3_nt: TGTGCCTGGAGTGTACGAGGAGGACAGCCCCAGCATTTT